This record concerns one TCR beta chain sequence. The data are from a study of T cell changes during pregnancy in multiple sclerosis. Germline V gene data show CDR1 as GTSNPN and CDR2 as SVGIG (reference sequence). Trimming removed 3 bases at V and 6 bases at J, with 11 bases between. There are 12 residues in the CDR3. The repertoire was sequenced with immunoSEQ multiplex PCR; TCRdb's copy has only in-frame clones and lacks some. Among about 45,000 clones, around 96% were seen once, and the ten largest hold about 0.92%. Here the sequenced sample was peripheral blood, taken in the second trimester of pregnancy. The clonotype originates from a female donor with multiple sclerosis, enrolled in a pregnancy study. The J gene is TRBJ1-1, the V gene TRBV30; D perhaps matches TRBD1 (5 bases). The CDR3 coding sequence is TGTGCCTGGAGGGAGGGACGGCCTGAAGCTTTCTTT. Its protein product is CAWREGRPEAFF.